This TCR beta chain was captured by sequencing in a study of CD8 T cells in ankylosing spondylitis. There are 13 residues in the CDR3. Trimming cost V 7 bases and J 5 bases, with 9 bases left between them. CDR1 is LNHDA and CDR2 is SQIVND in the germline V gene (reference sequence). The authors made TCR beta libraries by quantitative 5'-RACE with molecular barcodes. Using its own MiXCR run on the 5' RACE reads, TCRdb lists one record per CDR3 protein. The table includes about 240,000 distinct CDR3 sequences, roughly 8.6% detected once. This clonotype was seen ten or more times. Sequenced sample: blood, either unsorted or a sorted T cell fraction (not recorded which). This TCR came from a male donor with ankylosing spondylitis or in good health (not recorded which). The V gene is TRBV19, the J gene TRBJ1-6, with a weak D call TRBD1 (6 bases). The chain's CDR3 is CASKNRDNSPLHF. Written as DNA, the CDR3 is TGTGCCAGTAAGAACAGGGATAATTCACCCCTCCACTTT.